A single sample is the source of the 5 T cell receptor beta chains below, sequenced in a study of OX40 agonist ivuxolimab in advanced cancers. Libraries were prepared by immunoSEQ multiplex PCR; TCRdb keeps only in-frame clonotypes and omits some of them. Altogether 30,000 to 50,000 clones are present, around 89% being singletons, with the ten largest covering 0.55% to 0.7%. The sample consisted of CD4+ or CD8+ T cells sorted from blood, taken in a trial of the OX40 agonist ivuxolimab. These receptors originate from an adult with an advanced solid tumor such as melanoma, head and neck, liver or kidney cancer.

This chain links TRBV28 with TRBJ1-1; a possible D gene is TRBD1 (6 bases). V was pared by 6 bases and J by 5 bases, with 19 bases between. This CDR3 contains 15 residues. Germline lookup yields CDR1 MDHEN and CDR2 SYDVKM. Here the CDR3 DNA reads TGTGCCAGCAGAACTAACTGGGGGCTGAGAACTGAAGCTTTCTTT. It specifies CASRTNWGLRTEAFF.

The rearrangement uses TRBV4-2 and TRBJ2-4; possible D gene TRBD1, 5 bases. The CDR3 length is 16 residues. Germline lookup yields CDR1 LGHNA and CDR2 YNFKEQ. V was cut by 1 base and J by 0 bases, with 10 bases left in between. This CDR3 is CASSQGDRLAKNIQYF. The CDR3 nucleotides are TGTGCCAGCAGCCAAGGAGACAGACTAGCCAAAAACATTCAGTACTTC.

The rearrangement uses TRBV2 and TRBJ2-3, with TRBD2 identical over 10 bases. Germline V gene sequence: CDR1 SNHLY, CDR2 FYNNEI. The CDR3 spans 15 residues. Trimming cost V 5 bases and J 5 bases; bases outside gene matches: 7. The CDR3, as DNA: TGTGCCAGCAGTTCCAGCGGGGGGGCAATAGATACGCAGTATTTT. Residues: CASSSSGGAIDTQYF.

This chain connects TRBV10-1 to TRBJ2-2; perhaps TRBD2 as D (5 bases). The CDR3 totals 14 residues. Between the trimmed V and J ends, which lost 0 bases and 11 bases, there was a span of 13 bases. CDR1 is WNHNN, CDR2 SYGVQD, per germline (reference sequence). CDR3 DNA: TGCGCCAGCAGTGAGTCGGCACGGACTCCCGAGCTGTTTTTT. This gives the protein CASSESARTPELFF.

Concerning this clone itself: At one boundary the junction diverges from the germline segment, which might be a read error. The V and J genes are TRBV7-2 and TRBJ2-5; D assignment may be TRBD1 or TRBD2 (6 bases each). This CDR3 has 14 amino acids. CDR1 and CDR2 (germline): SGHTA, FQGNSA. The CDR3 region is CASSLFGGQEAQYF. CDR3 nucleotide sequence: TGTGCCAGCAGCTTATTCGGGGGACAAGAGGCCCAGTACTTC.